This T cell receptor beta chain was captured by sequencing in a study of blood T cell repertoires in COVID-19. About the research overall: The analysed material was cDNA or gDNA that came from T cells, B-cell-depleted T cells, or PBMCs.

How the authors handled the data: Nucleated cell number was recorded as an estimate derived from reference gene primer amplification. Assay: immunoSEQ multiplex PCR; the TCRdb copy retains only in-frame clones and omits some. From that table come the V and J calls and clone size; the DNA was used to work out D and trimming. The sample contains 56,000 or so clones, around 88% of which appear only once. Germline V gene data show CDR1 as MNHEY and CDR2 as SMNVEV (reference sequence). With V trimmed by 4 bases and J by 5 bases, 7 bases remained unmatched. CDR3 size: 16 residues. Sequencing input: peripheral blood. The rearrangement joins TRBV27 to TRBJ2-3, with 12 nucleotides matching TRBD2. This receptor was identified in a woman older than 75 with active COVID-19. The CDR3, as DNA: TGTGCCAGCAGTTCCTCAACTAGCGGGGGGATAGATACGCAGTATTTT. Its protein product is CASSSSTSGGIDTQYF.